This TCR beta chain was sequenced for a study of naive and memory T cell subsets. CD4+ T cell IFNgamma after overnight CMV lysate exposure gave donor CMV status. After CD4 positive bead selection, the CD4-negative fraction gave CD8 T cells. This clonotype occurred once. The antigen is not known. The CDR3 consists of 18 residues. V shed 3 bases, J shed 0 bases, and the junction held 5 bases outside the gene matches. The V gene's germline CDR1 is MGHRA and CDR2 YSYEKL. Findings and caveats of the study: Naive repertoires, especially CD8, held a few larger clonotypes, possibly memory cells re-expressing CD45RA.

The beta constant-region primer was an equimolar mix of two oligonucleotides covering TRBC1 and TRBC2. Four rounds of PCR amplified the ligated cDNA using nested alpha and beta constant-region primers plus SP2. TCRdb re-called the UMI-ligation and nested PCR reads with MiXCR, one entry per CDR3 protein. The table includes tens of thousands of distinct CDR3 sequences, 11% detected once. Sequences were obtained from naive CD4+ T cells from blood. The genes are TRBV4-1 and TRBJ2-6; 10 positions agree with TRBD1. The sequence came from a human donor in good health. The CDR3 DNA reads TGCGCCAGCAGCCACCCGACAGGGGGCACCTCTGGGGCCAACGTCCTGACTTTC. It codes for CASSHPTGGTSGANVLTF.